Shown below are 30 T cell receptor beta chains from a single sample sequenced in a study of cytomegalovirus exposure and HLA in healthy donors. Measured with immunoSEQ multiplex PCR; TCRdb has only the in-frame clones, and not every one. The data hold around 70,000 clones, with 85% to 95% observed a single time. Material: PBMCs. These receptors were obtained from a man younger than 35 in good health and CMV-seronegative.

The CDR3 is CASSLMFRGGNQPQHF. CDR3 DNA: TGTGCCAGCAGTTTAATGTTCAGGGGGGGCAATCAGCCCCAGCATTTT. The rearrangement links TRBV28 to TRBJ1-5; 7 bases match TRBD1. The CDR3 sequence is 16 residues long. Germline CDR1 reads MDHEN; CDR2 reads SYDVKM. Trimming cost V 2 bases and J 2 bases; bases outside gene matches: 6.

The V call is TRBV27, the J call TRBJ1-5; the match to TRBD1 covers 8 bases. Germline V gene sequence: CDR1 MNHEY, CDR2 SMNVEV (reference sequence). V trimming: 1 base; J trimming: 3 bases; junction bases outside the gene matches: 5. The length of the CDR3 is 16 residues. For the CDR3, the DNA is TGTGCCAGCAGTTTATTGGGACAGGCGGTCAATCAGCCCCAGCATTTT. Its translation: CASSLLGQAVNQPQHF.

The V gene is TRBV9, the J gene TRBJ1-1; the match to TRBD1 covers 7 bases. Per germline, CDR1 SGDLS and CDR2 YYNGEE. The CDR3 runs 14 residues. J gave up 0 bases and V 3 bases, and 2 bases lay outside the gene matches. The CDR3 region is CASSAGGLNTEAFF. The DNA of the CDR3 is TGTGCCAGCAGCGCAGGGGGATTGAACACTGAAGCTTTCTTT.

V usage is TRBV28 and J usage is TRBJ1-2, with 9 nucleotides matching TRBD1. The V and J ends lost 4 bases and 12 bases, in that order; junction bases with no gene match: 6. This CDR3 is built from 12 residues. Looked up from germline, CDR1 is MDHEN and CDR2 is SYDVKM. In DNA, the CDR3 is TGTGCCAGCAGTTCCTACAGGGGGCAGGACACCTTC. Translating it yields CASSSYRGQDTF.

The chain links TRBV9 to TRBJ2-7, with 11 bases that match TRBD1. The CDR3 contains 16 residues. Germline values: CDR1 SGDLS, CDR2 YYNGEE. After removal of 4 bases from V and 4 bases from J, the junction contained 10 bases not matched to a gene. The CDR3 DNA is TGTGCCAGCAGCCCCAAAACCGGGACAGGGGGTTACGAGCAGTACTTC. Residues: CASSPKTGTGGYEQYF. The full variable domain, with the rest looked up from reference TRBV9 and TRBJ2-7, is DSGVTQTPKHLITATGQRVTLRCSPRSGDLSVYWYQQSLDQGLQFLIQYYNGEERAKGNILERFSAQQFPDLHSELNLSSLELGDSALYFCASSPKTGTGGYEQYFGPGTRLTVT.

In DNA, the CDR3 is TGTGCCAGCAGTCGCACAGGGTACGAGCAGTACTTC. It yields the protein CASSRTGYEQYF. The genes are TRBV6-1 and TRBJ2-7; TRBD1 is a possible D gene (6 bases). Germline V CDR1 and CDR2: MNHNS, SASEGT. CDR3 length: 12 amino acids. The V and J ends lost 5 bases and 4 bases respectively, with 9 bases between them.

The chain recombines TRBV5-1 with TRBJ2-1, with D possibly TRBD2 on 7 matching bases. Germline CDR1 is SGHRS and CDR2 is YFSETQ. The CDR3 is 15 amino acids. Trimming removed 6 bases at V and 9 bases at J, with 22 bases between. The CDR3 spells CASTPSGGLSSEQFF. Here the CDR3 DNA reads TGCGCCAGCACCCCGTCCGGGGGGCTAAGCAGTGAGCAGTTCTTC.

The chain combines TRBV28 with TRBJ1-4, with D possibly TRBD1 on 6 matching bases. CDR1 MDHEN and CDR2 SYDVKM come from the germline V gene. The CDR3 length is 15 residues. Trimming stripped 5 bases from V and 7 bases from J, with 17 bases between. The CDR3 protein is CASSPHQGMAEKLFF. CDR3 nucleotides: TGTGCCAGCAGTCCACATCAGGGGATGGCTGAAAAACTGTTTTTT.

The chain couples TRBV30 to TRBJ1-2, with 7 positions matching TRBD1. Germline assignment: CDR1 GTSNPN and CDR2 SVGIG (reference sequence). The CDR3 is made up of 15 amino acids. J lost 3 bases, V lost 5 bases, and 12 bases had no gene match. This CDR3 reads CAWEPDRNSYYGYTF. The DNA for the CDR3 is TGTGCCTGGGAACCGGACAGGAATTCTTACTATGGCTACACCTTC.

This chain connects TRBV27 to TRBJ1-2; no clear D gene. The V and J ends lost 0 bases and 5 bases respectively, with 7 bases between them. Germline assignment: CDR1 MNHEY and CDR2 SMNVEV (reference sequence). CDR3 length: 13 amino acids. In DNA form, the CDR3 reads TGTGCCAGCAGTTTATCGAAGGAGTATGGCTACACCTTC. It is translated as CASSLSKEYGYTF.

The chain links TRBV29-1 to TRBJ2-1; D is unclear. Deletions cut 7 bases from V and 9 bases from J, with 13 bases between. Germline V lookup: CDR1 SQVTM, CDR2 ANQGSEA. This CDR3 has 11 amino acids. CDR3 in DNA: TGCAGCGCCTTATATCACAGTGAGCAGTTCTTC. Translation: CSALYHSEQFF.

A single count supports this clone. The chain recombines TRBV25-1 with TRBJ1-2; D unresolved. The CDR3 totals 14 residues. Germline V CDR1 and CDR2: MGHDK, SYGVNS. V was shortened by 7 bases and J by 4 bases, with 16 bases between the two germline ends. The CDR3 DNA sequence: TGTGCCAGCACACCTTCGGGGAACGGCTATGGCTACACCTTC. Its translation: CASTPSGNGYGYTF.

On this clone itself: One end of the junction varies from germline; a read error may be responsible. The chain recombines TRBV7-7 with TRBJ1-1; D is undetermined. The V gene's germline CDR1 is SSHAT and CDR2 FNYEAQ (reference sequence). This CDR3 contains 16 residues. In DNA form, the CDR3 reads TGTGCTAGCAGCTTAGGTAAGGCAGGCCCAGGCAATGGAGCTTTCTTT. Amino acid sequence: CASSLGKAGPGNGAFF.

The chain is built from TRBV13 and TRBJ2-3, with a tentative D call TRBD2 (6 bases). CDR1 and CDR2 (germline): PRHDT, FYEKMQ (reference sequence). The V end lost 4 bases, the J end lost 1 base, and 21 bases lay between the germline ends. The CDR3 covers 18 residues. The CDR3, as DNA: TGTGCCAGCAGCTCGAGGGAGACTAGTTGGGGTCGCACAGATACGCAGTATTTT. Residues: CASSSRETSWGRTDTQYF.

The chain employs TRBV7-9 and TRBJ2-7; possibly TRBD2 for D (5 bases). V was pared by 5 bases and J by 0 bases, with 14 bases between. The CDR3 consists of 15 residues. Germline V gene lookup returns CDR1 SEHNR and CDR2 FQNEAQ (reference sequence). The CDR3 is CASSGLTKGSYEQYF. The CDR3 coding sequence is TGTGCCAGCAGCGGATTGACTAAGGGCTCCTACGAGCAGTACTTC.

This rearrangement joins TRBV18 to TRBJ1-5; D possibly corresponds to TRBD1 (5 bases). Germline CDR1 reads KGHSH; CDR2 reads LQKENI. V was pared by 2 bases and J by 0 bases, with 11 bases between. This CDR3 comprises 16 residues. This CDR3 is CASSPTAGGSNQPQHF. CDR3 in DNA: TGTGCCAGCTCACCAACCGCCGGGGGTAGCAATCAGCCCCAGCATTTT.

The chain has TRBV27 and TRBJ1-2, with 9 bases matching TRBD1. V lost 5 bases, J lost 5 bases, and 3 bases stayed unmatched. In germline, CDR1 is MNHEY, CDR2 SMNVEV (reference sequence). There are 13 residues in the CDR3. The CDR3 spells CASSLGQGYGYTF. The CDR3 nucleotides read TGTGCCAGCAGTCTTGGACAGGGGTATGGCTACACCTTC.

This chain links TRBV10-3 with TRBJ2-5; 9 bases are shared with TRBD1. The junction had 7 bases not matched to a gene; V was cut back by 2 bases and J by 3 bases. The V gene's germline CDR1 is ENHRY and CDR2 SYGVKD. CDR3 length: 16 amino acids. CDR3 sequence reads: CAISESGTGLEETQYF. The CDR3 DNA reads TGTGCCATCAGTGAGAGCGGGACAGGGCTAGAAGAGACCCAGTACTTC.

This clone was detected once. The V call is TRBV19, the J call TRBJ2-5; 12 nucleotides line up with TRBD2. V was clipped by 3 bases and J by 1 base; unmatched bases: 15. CDR1 and CDR2 (germline): LNHDA, SQIVND (reference sequence). CDR3 length equals 20 residues. The CDR3 is CASSIPRSGTSGRAQETQYF. The CDR3 DNA reads TGTGCCAGTAGTATTCCGCGCTCCGGGACTAGCGGGCGGGCCCAAGAGACCCAGTACTTC.

The V gene is TRBV19, the J gene TRBJ1-5, with D possibly matching TRBD1 (5 bases). The CDR3 length is 14 residues. V lost 6 bases and J lost 7, with 16 bases in between. Germline lookup yields CDR1 LNHDA and CDR2 SQIVND (reference sequence). Here the CDR3 DNA reads TGTGCCAGTAGCTCTCGGCAGGGAGGGCAGCCCCAGCATTTT. It codes for CASSSRQGGQPQHF.

This clone was counted once. The chain links TRBV10-3 to TRBJ1-2; 7 bases are shared with TRBD1. The CDR3 contains 13 residues. V shed 8 bases, J shed 0 bases, and the junction held 3 bases outside the gene matches. Germline assignment: CDR1 ENHRY and CDR2 SYGVKD. CDR3 in amino acids: CAIWGQSNYGYTF. The CDR3 coding sequence is TGTGCCATCTGGGGACAGTCTAACTATGGCTACACCTTC.

This clone has just one count. The chain recombines TRBV6-6 with TRBJ1-5, with D possibly matching TRBD1 (5 bases). V lost 5 bases and J 4 bases, leaving 12 bases between the germline ends. This CDR3 is built from 14 residues. Germline CDR1 and CDR2: MNHNY and SVGAGI (reference sequence). CDR3 residues: CASSQSRANQPQHF. The DNA for the CDR3 is TGTGCCAGCAGTCAAAGCAGGGCGAATCAGCCCCAGCATTTT.

The V gene is TRBV7-2, the J gene TRBJ2-3; no clear D gene. Deletions cut 3 bases from V and 8 bases from J, with 6 bases between. Germline CDR1 SGHTA, CDR2 FQGNSA. The CDR3 covers 11 residues. The chain's CDR3 is CASSFLGTQYF. The CDR3 DNA reads TGTGCCAGCAGCTTCCTCGGTACGCAGTATTTT.

The CDR3 spells CASSKTQGWDTQYF. For the CDR3, the DNA is TGTGCCAGCAGTAAAACGCAGGGGTGGGATACGCAGTATTTT. This chain links TRBV6-5 with TRBJ2-3; D may be TRBD1 (6 bases). V dropped 5 bases and J dropped 6 bases, with 15 bases sitting between them. The CDR3 contains 14 residues. In germline, CDR1 is MNHEY, CDR2 SVGAGI.

The genes are TRBV9 and TRBJ1-3; tentatively, D is TRBD1 (6 bases). Deletions cut 4 bases from V and 3 bases from J, with 23 bases between. Looked up from germline, CDR1 is SGDLS and CDR2 is YYNGEE. The CDR3 totals 18 residues. DNA of the CDR3: TGTGCCAGCAGCTCCCCCCAGGGAGCGGGGGGCGGTGGAAACACCATATATTTT. This sequence encodes CASSSPQGAGGGGNTIYF.

This chain joins TRBV7-3 and TRBJ2-7, with TRBD1 identical over 9 bases. The CDR3 extends over 13 amino acids. The V segment lost 5 bases and the J segment 6 bases; nucleotides outside the gene matches: 5. Per germline, CDR1 SGHTA and CDR2 FQGTGA. The CDR3 bases are TGTGCCAGCAGCCCGGGACAGGGTGGCGAGCAGTACTTC. Translating it yields CASSPGQGGEQYF.

In its sample, this clone was seen once. V is TRBV7-2 and J is TRBJ2-1; 10 bases map to TRBD1. This CDR3 is 15 amino acids long. With 5 bases clipped from V and 4 bases from J, the junction kept 5 bases outside the gene matches. CDR1 is SGHTA and CDR2 is FQGNSA in the germline V gene. The CDR3 bases are TGTGCCAGCAGCCCTGGACAGGGGGGTTACAATGAGCAGTTCTTC. Translating it yields CASSPGQGGYNEQFF.

The V and J genes are TRBV30 and TRBJ2-6; 8 bases are shared with TRBD2. CDR3 size: 16 residues. Germline CDR1 is GTSNPN and CDR2 is SVGIG (reference sequence). J was trimmed by 2 bases and V by 8 bases; bases with no gene match: 11. DNA of the CDR3: TGTGCCGGGGGCGGGGGGCGCGGTACTGGGGCCAACGTCCTGACTTTC. Protein sequence: CAGGGGRGTGANVLTF.

The chain employs TRBV10-3 and TRBJ2-3; no reliable D call. This CDR3 comprises 11 residues. The germline V gene encodes CDR1 ENHRY and CDR2 SYGVKD. With 6 bases removed from V and 5 bases from J, the gap between germline ends came to 6 bases. CDR3 nucleotides: TGTGCCATCAGCCTAGAAGATACGCAGTATTTT. Translation: CAISLEDTQYF.

CDR3 loop: CASSAPGQKAFF. The CDR3 bases are TGTGCCAGCAGTGCCCCGGGACAGAAAGCTTTCTTT. V is TRBV27 and J is TRBJ1-1; TRBD1 aligns across 7 bases. In germline, CDR1 is MNHEY, CDR2 SMNVEV (reference sequence). The CDR3 loop spans 12 amino acids. Unmatched junction bases numbered 6, after V lost 5 bases and J lost 9 bases.